This section outlines one T cell receptor beta chain sequence together with its context. This clone appeared a single time. The antigen it binds to is not known. No base quality information exists; no much larger clone differs at one position. The data were obtained in a study of blood T cell repertoires in COVID-19 (dated by TCRdb to the early 2020s). For the study in its entirety: The collaborator samples originated in the United States, Italy and Spain and spanned the acute and convalescent phases of COVID-19. The material from the prospective study consisted of cDNA or gDNA derived from T cells, B-cell-depleted T cells, or PBMCs. Deeply sampled blood TCRbeta repertoires from subjects exposed to, actively infected with, or recovered from COVID-19 were included in the dataset. The repertoires were made available in a free public database intended to serve as a resource for research on the immune response to SARS-CoV-2. The samples were drawn from two sources: the first 160 participants of the ongoing ImmuneRACE study, and 1,000 to 1,500 subjects contributed by 6 global collaborators. The sample metadata nearly always contained a de-identified subject ID, COVID-19 status, age in years and sex. HLA class I and class II types, where available, came from metadata supplied by the sample provider rather than from assay-based typing.

Collaborating institutions collected whole blood in K2EDTA tubes following their own protocols. For TCRbeta analysis, collaborators shipped samples as frozen whole blood, isolated PBMCs, or DNA extracted from either of those sample types. The immunoSEQ Assay, a bias-controlled multiplex PCR, was used to amplify TCRbeta CDR3 regions from genomic DNA. The paper's data handling went like this. The number of nucleated cells in each sample was estimated from the amplification of reference gene primers within the assay. To quantify the absolute abundance of each unique TCRbeta CDR3 rearrangement, sequence reads were collapsed and filtered. Productive Simpson clonality was computed per sample as the square root of Simpson's diversity index over productive rearrangements. TCRdb obtained this table from immuneACCESS and retained in-frame rearrangements with V and J assigned. These tables miss some clones; where compared with another copy, unresolved V genes account for less than half of the shortfall, and the remainder is unexplained. V and J calls and clone size come straight from that table; D and trimming were deduced from the DNA. In all, the sample holds about 76,000 clones, and approximately 88% of those were seen once. The ten most abundant clones make up roughly 6% of the sample.

Ends trimmed: V by 2 bases, J by 1 base; bases unmatched to a gene: 7. Taken from cysteine to phenylalanine, the CDR3 has 18 residues. Of the read, only the CDR3 DNA is kept; its 54 bases are in frame from base 1. The germline V gene gives CDR1 as MNHEY and CDR2 as SVGEGT. Overall results and qualifications from the work: The quantity of clinical and demographic metadata differed by source and by participant and was supplied without curation.

The sample taken for sequencing was peripheral blood. This clonotype was obtained from a man aged 50 or older with active COVID-19. The sequence is built from TRBV6-2 or TRBV6-3 and TRBJ2-7; 14 bases in the middle match TRBD2. The bases read TGTGCCAGCAGTTACCCGGGACTAGCGGGAGTAGGGTCCTACGAGCAGTACTTC. The resulting protein is CASSYPGLAGVGSYEQYF.